A selection of T cell receptor beta chains follows, all from one sample in a study of patients and donors after allogeneic stem cell transplantation. From the RT-PCR reads, TCRdb called clonotypes with MiXCR, one entry per CDR3 protein. The sample holds over 150,000 distinct CDR3 sequences, around two fifths seen once. Input material: blood, either unsorted or a sorted T cell fraction (not recorded which). These receptor sequences come from a human donor who was either an allogeneic HSCT recipient or a stem cell or donor lymphocyte infusion donor (not recorded which). It is not recorded whose cells these are; they may come from a transplant donor. Both conserved end residues are part of each CDR3. Fields, in order: V gene, clone size, J gene, D gene, CDR3 protein, CDR3 DNA. A D gene is named only where the DNA matches it firmly. Clone sizes are given selectively: once, few, many, or a class where the clone is expanded.

V gene: TRBV29-1
clone size: -
J gene: TRBJ1-1
D gene: -
CDR3 protein: CSGGFMNTEAFF
CDR3 DNA: TGCAGCGGAGGATTCATGAACACTGAAGCTTTCTTT

V gene: TRBV4-3
clone size: -
J gene: TRBJ1-4
D gene: -
CDR3 protein: CASSQDTGLNEKLFF
CDR3 DNA: TGCGCCAGCAGCCAAGATACCGGGTTAAATGAAAAACTGTTTTTT

V gene: TRBV7-3
clone size: -
J gene: TRBJ1-1
D gene: -
CDR3 protein: CASSERIGTGSTEAFF
CDR3 DNA: TGTGCCAGCAGCGAGAGGATCGGAACAGGGTCCACTGAAGCTTTCTTT

V gene: TRBV5-1
clone size: -
J gene: TRBJ2-2
D gene: TRBD1
CDR3 protein: CASSRDRGIGGELFF
CDR3 DNA: TGCGCCAGCAGCCGTGACAGGGGAATTGGCGGGGAGCTGTTTTTT

V gene: TRBV5-4
clone size: -
J gene: TRBJ1-2
D gene: -
CDR3 protein: CASSLVEEVQGYTF
CDR3 DNA: TGTGCCAGCAGCTTGGTCGAGGAGGTGCAAGGCTACACCTTC

V gene: TRBV6-2/TRBV6-3
clone size: -
J gene: TRBJ1-6
D gene: -
CDR3 protein: CASSLDIFSRYSPLHF
CDR3 DNA: TGTGCCAGCAGTCTGGACATCTTTTCCCGATATTCACCCCTCCACTTT

V gene: TRBV28
clone size: -
J gene: TRBJ2-7
D gene: -
CDR3 protein: CASIERDSPYEQYF
CDR3 DNA: TGTGCCAGCATAGAACGGGACTCACCGTACGAGCAGTACTTC

V gene: TRBV7-6
clone size: -
J gene: TRBJ2-3
D gene: -
CDR3 protein: CASSLVGTLQGDTQYF
CDR3 DNA: TGTGCCAGCAGCTTAGTCGGGACTCTCCAGGGGGATACGCAGTATTTT

V gene: TRBV4-3
clone size: -
J gene: TRBJ1-2
D gene: -
CDR3 protein: CASSQDRRTNAGYTF
CDR3 DNA: TGCGCCAGCAGCCAAGATAGAAGGACTAACGCTGGCTACACCTTC

V gene: TRBV4-2
clone size: -
J gene: TRBJ2-7
D gene: -
CDR3 protein: CASSQTNTQALYEQYF
CDR3 DNA: TGTGCCAGCAGCCAAACCAACACCCAGGCTCTCTACGAGCAGTACTTC

V gene: TRBV3-1
clone size: -
J gene: TRBJ2-1
D gene: -
CDR3 protein: CASSQGTFGNEQFF
CDR3 DNA: TGTGCCAGCAGCCAAGGGACTTTTGGGAATGAGCAGTTCTTC

V gene: TRBV5-1
clone size: few
J gene: TRBJ2-3
D gene: TRBD2
CDR3 protein: CASSPLALDTQYF
CDR3 DNA: TGCGCCAGCAGCCCACTAGCGTTGGATACGCAGTATTTT

V gene: TRBV19
clone size: once
J gene: TRBJ1-5
D gene: TRBD1
CDR3 protein: CAGLQGNCNQPQHF
CDR3 DNA: TGTGCCGGCTTACAGGGGAATTGCAATCAGCCCCAGCATTTT

V gene: TRBV12-3/TRBV12-4
clone size: -
J gene: TRBJ2-5
D gene: -
CDR3 protein: CASRQRETQYF
CDR3 DNA: TGTGCCAGCCGACAGAGGGAGACCCAGTACTTC

V gene: TRBV14
clone size: -
J gene: TRBJ1-1
D gene: -
CDR3 protein: CASRGGTTNTEAFF
CDR3 DNA: TGTGCCAGCAGAGGAGGGACAACGAACACTGAAGCTTTCTTT

V gene: TRBV30
clone size: -
J gene: TRBJ1-5
D gene: TRBD1
CDR3 protein: CAWSGGTGAQPQHF
CDR3 DNA: TGTGCCTGGAGCGGAGGGACAGGGGCTCAGCCCCAGCATTTT

V gene: TRBV7-9
clone size: -
J gene: TRBJ2-1
D gene: -
CDR3 protein: CASSLAGLFYNEQFF
CDR3 DNA: TGTGCCAGCAGCTTAGCGGGGCTGTTCTACAATGAGCAGTTCTTC

V gene: TRBV15
clone size: -
J gene: TRBJ2-1
D gene: -
CDR3 protein: CATSRAPGLAANEQFF
CDR3 DNA: TGTGCCACCAGCAGAGCCCCTGGTTTAGCTGCCAATGAGCAGTTCTTC

V gene: TRBV11-2
clone size: -
J gene: TRBJ1-1
D gene: TRBD1
CDR3 protein: CASSTRTGMNTEAFF
CDR3 DNA: TGTGCCAGCAGCACCCGGACAGGGATGAACACTGAAGCTTTCTTT

V gene: TRBV15
clone size: -
J gene: TRBJ2-2
D gene: -
CDR3 protein: CATSSLQGGGTGELFF
CDR3 DNA: TGTGCCACCAGCAGTCTACAGGGTGGCGGCACCGGGGAGCTGTTTTTT

V gene: TRBV28
clone size: -
J gene: TRBJ1-2
D gene: TRBD1
CDR3 protein: CASRPRQGGFYGYTF
CDR3 DNA: TGTGCCAGCAGGCCCCGACAGGGGGGCTTCTATGGCTACACCTTC

V gene: TRBV24-1
clone size: -
J gene: TRBJ2-1
D gene: -
CDR3 protein: CATKQGREQFF
CDR3 DNA: TGTGCCACCAAACAGGGTCGCGAGCAGTTCTTC

V gene: TRBV27
clone size: -
J gene: TRBJ1-3
D gene: -
CDR3 protein: CASSPWDKTSSGNTIYF
CDR3 DNA: TGTGCCAGCAGTCCCTGGGACAAAACAAGCTCTGGAAACACCATATATTTT

V gene: TRBV12-3/TRBV12-4
clone size: once
J gene: TRBJ1-1
D gene: -
CDR3 protein: CASSFTVTGSEAFF
CDR3 DNA: TGTGCCAGCAGTTTCACGGTGACGGGGAGTGAAGCTTTCTTT

V gene: TRBV15
clone size: -
J gene: TRBJ2-5
D gene: TRBD1
CDR3 protein: CATSGPWDRGRVGETQYF
CDR3 DNA: TGTGCCACCAGCGGCCCCTGGGACAGGGGGCGGGTAGGAGAGACCCAGTACTTC

V gene: TRBV12-3/TRBV12-4
clone size: -
J gene: TRBJ2-3
D gene: -
CDR3 protein: CASSLATSTDTQYF
CDR3 DNA: TGTGCCAGCAGTTTGGCCACTAGCACAGATACGCAGTATTTT

V gene: TRBV12-3/TRBV12-4
clone size: -
J gene: TRBJ1-1
D gene: -
CDR3 protein: CASITDEETEAFF
CDR3 DNA: TGTGCCAGCATTACAGATGAGGAAACTGAAGCTTTCTTT

V gene: TRBV29-1
clone size: -
J gene: TRBJ1-1
D gene: -
CDR3 protein: CSVVWVNTEAFF
CDR3 DNA: TGCAGCGTTGTTTGGGTGAACACTGAAGCTTTCTTT

V gene: TRBV7-2
clone size: -
J gene: TRBJ1-3
D gene: -
CDR3 protein: CASSLKVANSGNTIYF
CDR3 DNA: TGTGCCAGCAGCTTAAAGGTTGCAAACTCTGGAAACACCATATATTTT

V gene: TRBV7-9
clone size: few
J gene: TRBJ1-1
D gene: -
CDR3 protein: CASSHPITGAYTEAFF
CDR3 DNA: TGTGCCAGCAGCCACCCTATCACAGGAGCCTACACTGAAGCTTTCTTT

V gene: TRBV4-3
clone size: few
J gene: TRBJ1-3
D gene: -
CDR3 protein: CASSQDLYSSGNTIYF
CDR3 DNA: TGCGCCAGCAGCCAAGATCTATACAGCTCTGGAAACACCATATATTTT

V gene: TRBV5-1
clone size: -
J gene: TRBJ2-7
D gene: TRBD2
CDR3 protein: CASSYPPGTSGTYEQYF
CDR3 DNA: TGCGCCAGCAGCTACCCTCCGGGGACTAGCGGAACCTACGAGCAGTACTTC

V gene: TRBV9
clone size: -
J gene: TRBJ2-1
D gene: TRBD2
CDR3 protein: CASSVEGLAYNEQFF
CDR3 DNA: TGTGCCAGCAGCGTAGAGGGACTAGCCTACAATGAGCAGTTCTTC

V gene: TRBV7-2
clone size: few
J gene: TRBJ2-3
D gene: TRBD2
CDR3 protein: CASSFLAGGGTDTQYF
CDR3 DNA: TGTGCCAGCAGCTTCCTAGCGGGAGGGGGCACAGATACGCAGTATTTT

V gene: TRBV4-2
clone size: -
J gene: TRBJ1-5
D gene: -
CDR3 protein: CASSQDNTGPNQPQHF
CDR3 DNA: TGTGCCAGCAGCCAAGATAATACAGGGCCCAATCAGCCCCAGCATTTT